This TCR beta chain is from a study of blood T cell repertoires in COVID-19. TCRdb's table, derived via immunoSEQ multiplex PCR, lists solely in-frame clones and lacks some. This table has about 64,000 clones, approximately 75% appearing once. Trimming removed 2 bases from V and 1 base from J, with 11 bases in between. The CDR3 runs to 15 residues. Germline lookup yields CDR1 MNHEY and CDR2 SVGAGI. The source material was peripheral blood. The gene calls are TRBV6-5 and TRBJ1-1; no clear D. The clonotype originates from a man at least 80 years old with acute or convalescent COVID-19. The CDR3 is CASSYHGEGNTEAFF. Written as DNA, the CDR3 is TGTGCCAGCAGTTACCACGGGGAGGGGAACACTGAAGCTTTCTTT.